This T cell receptor beta chain derives from a study of cytomegalovirus exposure and HLA in healthy donors. The CDR3 is 12 amino acids. Germline CDR1 is MNHNS and CDR2 is SASEGT. The V gene lost 10 bases and the J gene lost 6 bases, with 15 bases spanning the gap. The table came from immunoSEQ multiplex PCR; TCRdb's copy has only in-frame clones and leaves some out. The sample has 150,000 to 200,000 clones; 88% are singletons. This clone was detected only once. The chain joins TRBV6-1 to TRBJ1-1; D is uncertain. Specimen: PBMCs. This clonotype was obtained from a man aged 18 to 35 in good health and CMV-seronegative. This CDR3 is CATRYGRAEAFF. The CDR3, as DNA: TGTGCCACCCGATATGGGAGGGCTGAAGCTTTCTTT.